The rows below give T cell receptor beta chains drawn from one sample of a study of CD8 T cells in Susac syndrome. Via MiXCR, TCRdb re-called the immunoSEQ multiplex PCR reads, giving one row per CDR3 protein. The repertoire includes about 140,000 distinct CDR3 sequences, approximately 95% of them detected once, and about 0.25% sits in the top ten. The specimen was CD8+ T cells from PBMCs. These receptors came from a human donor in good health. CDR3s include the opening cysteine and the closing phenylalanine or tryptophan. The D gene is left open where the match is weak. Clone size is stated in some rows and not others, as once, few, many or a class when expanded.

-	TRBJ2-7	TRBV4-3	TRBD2	TGCGCCAGCAGCCAAGCAGCGGGGTCAACCTACGAGCAGTACTTC	CASSQAAGSTYEQYF
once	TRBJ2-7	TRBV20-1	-	TGCAGTGCTGACACTAGCTGGTACGGCGAGCAGTACTTC	CSADTSWYGEQYF
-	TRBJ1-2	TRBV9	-	TGTGCCAGCAGCGCCGTGGGACCCGGGGGCGGCTACACCTTC	CASSAVGPGGGYTF
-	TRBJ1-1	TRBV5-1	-	TGCGCCAGCAGCTGGGGGTTGACAAAGAACACTGAAGCTTTCTTT	CASSWGLTKNTEAFF
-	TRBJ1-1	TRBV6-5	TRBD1	TGTGCCAGCAGTTACGGACAGGGGGCCGGCACTGAAGCTTTCTTT	CASSYGQGAGTEAFF
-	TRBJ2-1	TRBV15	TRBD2	TGTGCCACCAGCAAGGCTGGGACTAGGGGTGAGCAGTTCTTC	CATSKAGTRGEQFF
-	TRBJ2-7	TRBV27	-	TGTGCCAGCAGTCCCCTCTTCTTGGACAGTGTCCACGAGCAGTACTTC	CASSPLFLDSVHEQYF
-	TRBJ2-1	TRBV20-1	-	TGCAGTGCTAGACCAGGACTACCAGCCAATGAGCAGTTCTTC	CSARPGLPANEQFF
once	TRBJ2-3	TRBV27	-	TGTGCCAGCAGAAGGCCGTCGACAGGCGCCGAAGATACGCAGTATTTT	CASRRPSTGAEDTQYF
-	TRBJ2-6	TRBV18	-	TGTGCCAGCTCACTAAGTTCCTCTGGGGCCAACGTCCTGACTTTC	CASSLSSSGANVLTF
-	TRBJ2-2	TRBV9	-	TGTGCCAGCAGCGTATCCACCGGGGAGCTGTTTTTT	CASSVSTGELFF
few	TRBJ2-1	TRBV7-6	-	TGTGCCAGCAGCTTAGATTCTAATGAGCAGTTCTTC	CASSLDSNEQFF
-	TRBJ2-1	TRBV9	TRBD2	TGTGCCAGCAGCGTAGAGGGAGGGAGCCGCCAGTTCTTC	CASSVEGGSRQFF
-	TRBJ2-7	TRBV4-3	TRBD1	TGCGCCAGCAGCACTCGACAGGGGGAAGACGAGCAGTACTTC	CASSTRQGEDEQYF
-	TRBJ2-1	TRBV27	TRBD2	TGTGCCAGCAGTTCGAGCGGGAGCGAAAATGAGCAGTTCTTC	CASSSSGSENEQFF
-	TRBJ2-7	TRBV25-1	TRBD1	TGTGCCAGCAGTGCCCGGGACAGTCTTAGCTCCTACGAGCAGTACTTC	CASSARDSLSSYEQYF
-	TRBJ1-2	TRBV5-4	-	TGTGCCAGCAGCTTGGGGGGAGGGGCAGAGAATGGCTACACCTTC	CASSLGGGAENGYTF
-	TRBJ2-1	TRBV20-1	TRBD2	TGCAGTGCTAGGCTCTCTAGCGGGACTCGGTACAATGAGCAGTTCTTC	CSARLSSGTRYNEQFF
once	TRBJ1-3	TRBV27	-	TGTGCCAGCGCGTCGCAGACTGGAAACACCATATATTTT	CASASQTGNTIYF
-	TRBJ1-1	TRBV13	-	TGTGCCAGCAGCTTAGGGGGGGCAGGGGAACCTGAAGCTTTCTTT	CASSLGGAGEPEAFF
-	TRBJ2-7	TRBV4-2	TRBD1	TGTGCCAGTAGTCAGGGGGCCTCCTACGAGCAGTACTTC	CASSQGASYEQYF
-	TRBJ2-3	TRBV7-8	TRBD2	TGTGCCAGTACCCCACGACTACTAGCGGGAGTCCCCCCCACAGATACGCAGTATTTT	CASTPRLLAGVPPTDTQYF
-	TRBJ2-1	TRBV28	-	TGTGCCAGCAGTTTAGGCAGGGTAGGTGGTGAGCAGTTCTTC	CASSLGRVGGEQFF
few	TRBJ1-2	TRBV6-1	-	TGTGCCAGCAGGGACAGTGGTAACTATGGCTACACCTTC	CASRDSGNYGYTF
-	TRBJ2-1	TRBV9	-	TGTGCCAGCAGCGGAGGGGGAGCGGCCCGCTACAATGAGCAGTTCTTC	CASSGGGAARYNEQFF
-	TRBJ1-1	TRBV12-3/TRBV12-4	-	TGTGCCAGCAGTTCCCAATGGGGAAAGGACACTGAAGCTTTCTTT	CASSSQWGKDTEAFF
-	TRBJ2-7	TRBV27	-	TGTGCCAGCAGTTTGGACTGGACTTCCTACGAGCAGTACTTC	CASSLDWTSYEQYF
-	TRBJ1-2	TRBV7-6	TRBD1	TGTGCCAGCAGCTTAGAAGCTGACAGGGTCTATGGCTACACCTTC	CASSLEADRVYGYTF
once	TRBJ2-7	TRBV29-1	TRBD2	TGCAGCGCTGGACTAGCGGATAGCTCCTACGAGCAGTACTTC	CSAGLADSSYEQYF
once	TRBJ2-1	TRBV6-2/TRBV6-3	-	TGTGCCAGCAGTGCCTCCGGGATTCAAAATGAGCAGTTCTTC	CASSASGIQNEQFF
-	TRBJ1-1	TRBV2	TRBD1	TGTGCCGGAACGAGGGGACAGGGGAGGAACACTGAAGCTTTCTTT	CAGTRGQGRNTEAFF